A single sample is the source of the 10 T cell receptor beta chains below, sequenced in a study of T cell repertoires in ileal Crohn's disease. Some clones are missing from TCRdb's copy, which holds only in-frame ones; the method was immunoSEQ multiplex PCR. Among roughly 4,800 clones, roughly 81% were seen once, and the ten largest hold roughly 6%. Material for sequencing was ileal tissue. These receptor sequences come from an adult with Crohn's disease.

The chain has TRBV7-9 and TRBJ2-5; perhaps TRBD2 as D (6 bases). This CDR3 region has 14 residues. V gave up 0 bases and J gave up 1 base, with 6 bases separating them. Germline values: CDR1 SEHNR, CDR2 FQNEAQ (reference sequence). CDR3 coding DNA: TGTGCCAGCAGCTTAGCGGGGGGCCAAGAGACCCAGTACTTC. Translating gives CASSLAGGQETQYF.

The chain combines TRBV7-3 with TRBJ2-7; D is possibly TRBD2 (6 bases). V shed 5 bases and J shed 0 bases, with 14 bases lying between them. This CDR3 comprises 15 residues. In germline, CDR1 is SGHTA, CDR2 FQGTGA. The CDR3 region is CASSHSGLPSYEQYF. In DNA form, the CDR3 reads TGTGCCAGCAGCCATAGCGGCCTACCCTCCTACGAGCAGTACTTC.

The chain combines TRBV5-4 with TRBJ2-1; a possible D gene is TRBD2 (6 bases). The V end lost 4 bases, the J end lost 1 base, and 18 bases lay between the germline ends. Germline V gene sequence: CDR1 SGHNT, CDR2 YYREEE (reference sequence). CDR3 length equals 17 residues. The CDR3 loop is CASSISLAGPSYNEQFF. The CDR3 nucleotides read TGTGCCAGCAGCATTTCCCTGGCGGGGCCTTCCTACAATGAGCAGTTCTTC. Using reference TRBV5-4 and TRBJ2-1 for the parts outside the CDR3, the full variable domain is ETGVTQSPTHLIKTRGQQVTLRCSSQSGHNTVSWYQQALGQGPQFIFQYYREEENGRGNFPPRFSGLQFPNYSSELNVNALELDDSALYLCASSISLAGPSYNEQFFGPGTRLTVL.

The chain links TRBV7-8 to TRBJ2-2; perhaps TRBD1 as D (5 bases). The germline V and J ends were trimmed by 8 bases and 5 bases, with 15 bases remaining between them. This CDR3 is built from 14 residues. CDR1 SGHVS and CDR2 FQNEAQ come from the germline V gene. The CDR3 DNA reads as TGTGCCAGCGTGGGGCAGGGAACGACCGGGGAGCTGTTTTTT. Protein sequence: CASVGQGTTGELFF. Complete variable domain (other parts from reference TRBV7-8 and TRBJ2-2): GAGVSQSPRYKVAKRGQDVALRCDPISGHVSLFWYQQALGQGPEFLTYFQNEAQLDKSGLPSDRFFAERPEGSVSTLKIQRTQQEDSAVYLCASVGQGTTGELFFGEGSRLTVL.

This chain connects TRBV18 to TRBJ2-2, with TRBD2 matching 9 bases. The CDR3 sequence is 16 residues long. Germline V CDR1 and CDR2: KGHSH, LQKENI. The J segment lost 3 bases and the V segment lost 3 bases, leaving 5 bases of the junction unmatched. The CDR3 DNA reads TGTGCCAGCTCACCGGCAGCGGGGGGTTACACCGGGGAGCTGTTTTTT. Encoded protein: CASSPAAGGYTGELFF.

This clone is deemed large (0.1 to 1%). The CDR3 is CASSHPSERYSNQPQHF. Written as DNA, the CDR3 is TGCGCCAGCAGTCACCCCTCAGAAAGATATAGCAATCAGCCCCAGCATTTT. The chain employs TRBV23-1 and TRBJ1-5; D remains unclear. TRBV23-1 carries the ORF label, with uncertain function. Trimming left V 3 bases short and J 0 bases short, with 15 bases between. The CDR3 consists of 17 residues.

The V call is TRBV19, the J call TRBJ1-1; 9 nucleotides agree with TRBD1. CDR3 length equals 13 residues. Germline values: CDR1 LNHDA, CDR2 SQIVND (reference sequence). V lost 8 bases, J lost 5 bases, and 6 bases stayed unmatched. In DNA, the CDR3 is TGTGCCAGTCGGACAGGGGACTTTACTGAAGCTTTCTTT. Its protein product is CASRTGDFTEAFF.

The J gene is TRBJ1-6, the V gene TRBV18, with 7 bases identical to TRBD1. The CDR3 is 15 residues long. Germline V gives CDR1 KGHSH, CDR2 LQKENI. J lost 9 bases, V lost 1 base, and 6 bases had no gene match. As DNA, the CDR3 is TGTGCCAGCTCACCACACAGGGGAATGGGTTCACCCCTCCACTTT. Its translation is CASSPHRGMGSPLHF.

The chain has TRBV2 and TRBJ2-1; 11 bases fit TRBD2. The CDR3 runs 14 residues. Germline V gives CDR1 SNHLY, CDR2 FYNNEI. V shed 9 bases, J shed 15 bases, and the junction held 16 bases outside the gene matches. This CDR3 reads CASKVAGGPNFRFF. In DNA, the CDR3 is TGTGCCAGTAAAGTAGCGGGGGGGCCTAATTTTAGGTTCTTC.

The rearrangement joins TRBV11-2 to TRBJ1-4; the D gene is possibly TRBD1 (5 bases). Germline V gives CDR1 SGHAT, CDR2 FQNNGV. CDR3 length equals 15 residues. The V end was cut by 4 bases, the J end by 2 bases, with 11 bases between. Written as DNA, the CDR3 is TGTGCCAGCAGCTGGGGGGTAGGGACTAATGAAAAACTGTTTTTT. This gives the protein CASSWGVGTNEKLFF. The full variable domain, with the rest looked up from reference TRBV11-2 and TRBJ1-4, is EAGVAQSPRYKIIEKRQSVAFWCNPISGHATLYWYQQILGQGPKLLIQFQNNGVVDDSQLPKDRFSAERLKGVDSTLKIQPAKLEDSAVYLCASSWGVGTNEKLFFGSGTQLSVL.